One sample yielded the 13 T cell receptor beta chains listed below, sequenced in a study of CD8 T cells in Susac syndrome. Random hexamers served to reverse transcribe roughly 0.45 to 1 ug RNA. Each CDR3 protein is one row after TCRdb ran MiXCR on the immunoSEQ multiplex PCR reads. Counted here are 95,000 to 150,000 distinct CDR3 sequences, around 94% occurring once; the ten biggest clones make up about 0.27%. Sequencing was carried out using CD8+ T cells from PBMCs. The receptor source for this set is a human donor with Susac syndrome.

This chain links TRBV30 with TRBJ1-1; no definite D call. The CDR3 is made up of 14 amino acids. Trimming stripped 3 bases from V and 0 bases from J, with 11 bases between. Germline CDR1 is GTSNPN and CDR2 is SVGIG (reference sequence). The CDR3 loop is CAWSPDLMNTEAFF. The CDR3 DNA is TGTGCCTGGAGCCCCGACCTCATGAACACTGAAGCTTTCTTT.

The chain carries TRBV20-1 and TRBJ1-1; tentative D call: TRBD1 (6 bases). The CDR3 is made up of 15 amino acids. V lost 6 bases and J 4 bases, leaving 21 bases between the germline ends. Germline CDR1 and CDR2: DFQATT and SNEGSKA (reference sequence). The CDR3 here is CSAEVEGGLGTEAFF. Here the CDR3 DNA reads TGCAGTGCCGAAGTTGAGGGGGGGTTAGGCACTGAAGCTTTCTTT.

The chain is built from TRBV13 and TRBJ2-7, with 9 bases aligning to TRBD1. The V gene's germline CDR1 is PRHDT and CDR2 FYEKMQ (reference sequence). The CDR3 consists of 15 residues. V shed 5 bases, J shed 4 bases, and the junction held 9 bases outside the gene matches. CDR3 sequence reads: CASSPRDRGLYEQYF. The CDR3 DNA is TGTGCCAGCAGCCCGCGAGACAGGGGGTTGTACGAGCAGTACTTC.

The chain employs TRBV14 and TRBJ1-2, with 10 nucleotides matching TRBD1. The CDR3 length is 18 residues. Germline values: CDR1 SGHDN, CDR2 FVKESK. The ends lost 2 bases at V and 7 bases at J; junction bases unmatched: 16. CDR3 loop: CASSQIPGQGTTWPGYTF. The CDR3 DNA sequence: TGTGCCAGCAGCCAAATCCCGGGACAGGGGACCACCTGGCCTGGCTACACCTTC. Looking up the rest from reference TRBV14 and TRBJ1-2 gives the full variable domain: EAGVTQFPSHSVIEKGQTVTLRCDPISGHDNLYWYRRVMGKEIKFLLHFVKESKQDESGMPNNRFLAERTGGTYSTLKVQPAELEDSGVYFCASSQIPGQGTTWPGYTFGSGTRLTVV.

This chain joins TRBV19 and TRBJ1-2; TRBD1 is a possible D gene (6 bases). The CDR3 is made up of 14 amino acids. The germline V gene has CDR1 LNHDA and CDR2 SQIVND (reference sequence). The germline V and J ends were trimmed by 8 bases and 3 bases, with 16 bases remaining between them. The CDR3 region is CASRPEDSHYGYTF. CDR3 DNA sequence: TGTGCCAGTCGCCCCGAGGACAGTCACTATGGCTACACCTTC.

This chain joins TRBV13 and TRBJ1-2; 7 bases match TRBD1. CDR1 is PRHDT and CDR2 is FYEKMQ in the germline V gene (reference sequence). V gave up 0 bases and J gave up 5 bases; unmatched junction bases: 6. The CDR3 totals 15 residues. The chain's CDR3 is CASSLGPGQLYGYTF. CDR3 sequence (DNA): TGTGCCAGCAGCTTAGGCCCGGGACAGCTATATGGCTACACCTTC.

The chain has TRBV15 and TRBJ2-2; a possible D gene is TRBD1 (5 bases). Germline loops: CDR1 LNHNV, CDR2 YYDKDF (reference sequence). This CDR3 has 15 residues. Trimming shortened V by 8 bases and J by 3 bases, and 16 bases separated the two germline ends. CDR3 sequence reads: CATPKGIVDTGELFF. The DNA for the CDR3 is TGTGCCACCCCTAAGGGGATAGTGGACACCGGGGAGCTGTTTTTT.

The V and J genes are TRBV7-8 and TRBJ2-5, with TRBD2 matching over 7 bases. J gave up 4 bases and V 5 bases, and 10 bases lay outside the gene matches. This CDR3 spans 15 amino acids. The germline CDR1 and CDR2 sequences are SGHVS and FQNEAQ. The CDR3 loop reads CASSQERGGRETQYF. CDR3 bases: TGTGCCAGCAGCCAGGAAAGGGGAGGGAGAGAGACCCAGTACTTC.

In DNA, the CDR3 is TGTGCCAGCAGCTTCTCAGGGGGCTCCAGCTCCTACGAGCAGTACTTC. This translates into CASSFSGGSSSYEQYF. The chain recombines TRBV13 with TRBJ2-7, with 8 positions matching TRBD1. The length of the CDR3 is 16 residues. CDR1 and CDR2 (germline): PRHDT, FYEKMQ (reference sequence). V shed 3 bases, J shed 0 bases, and the junction held 7 bases outside the gene matches.

This sequence joins TRBV4-2 and TRBJ2-5; D uncertain. V lost 2 bases, J lost 3 bases, and 4 bases lay in between. Germline-derived CDR1 and CDR2 are LGHNA and YNFKEQ. CDR3 length equals 12 residues. CDR3 DNA: TGTGCCAGCAGCCAATTCGAAGAGACCCAGTACTTC. Translation: CASSQFEETQYF.

The V call is TRBV30, the J call TRBJ1-1, with 7 bases matching TRBD1. J was trimmed by 4 bases and V by 0 bases; bases with no gene match: 5. The CDR3 extends over 14 amino acids. Germline V gene data show CDR1 as GTSNPN and CDR2 as SVGIG (reference sequence). CDR3 residues: CAWSVLGGGTEAFF. The CDR3 bases are TGTGCCTGGAGTGTACTAGGGGGCGGCACTGAAGCTTTCTTT.

V is TRBV29-1 and J is TRBJ1-2; no definite D call. The germline gives CDR1 SQVTM, CDR2 ANQGSEA. This CDR3 is 11 amino acids long. V lost 3 bases and J 5 bases, leaving 7 bases between the germline ends. CDR3 DNA: TGCAGCGTTGAGAGTGGGTATGGCTACACCTTC. This codes for CSVESGYGYTF.

V usage is TRBV15 and J usage is TRBJ1-5; D gene unclear. Per germline, CDR1 LNHNV and CDR2 YYDKDF (reference sequence). Deletions cut 0 bases from V and 5 bases from J, with 5 bases between. The CDR3 runs to 13 residues. CDR3 protein: CATSRDSYQPQHF. Here the CDR3 DNA reads TGTGCCACCAGCAGAGATTCCTATCAGCCCCAGCATTTT. Together with reference TRBV15 and TRBJ1-5, the CDR3 gives the full variable domain: DAMVIQNPRYQVTQFGKPVTLSCSQTLNHNVMYWYQQKSSQAPKLLFHYYDKDFNNEADTPDNFQSRRPNTSFCFLDIRSPGLGDTAMYLCATSRDSYQPQHFGDGTRLSIL.